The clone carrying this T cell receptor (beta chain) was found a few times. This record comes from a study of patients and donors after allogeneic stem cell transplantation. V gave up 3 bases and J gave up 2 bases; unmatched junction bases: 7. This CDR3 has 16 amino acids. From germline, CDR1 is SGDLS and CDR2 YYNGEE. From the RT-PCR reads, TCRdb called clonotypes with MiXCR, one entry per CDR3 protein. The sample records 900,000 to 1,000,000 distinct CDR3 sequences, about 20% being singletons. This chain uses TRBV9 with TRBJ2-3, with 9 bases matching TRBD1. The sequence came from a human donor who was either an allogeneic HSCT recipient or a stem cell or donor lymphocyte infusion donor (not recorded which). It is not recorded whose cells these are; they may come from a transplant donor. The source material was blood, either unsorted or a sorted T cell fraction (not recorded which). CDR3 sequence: CASSAQDRGYTDTQYF. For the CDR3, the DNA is TGTGCCAGCAGCGCCCAGGACAGGGGCTACACAGATACGCAGTATTTT. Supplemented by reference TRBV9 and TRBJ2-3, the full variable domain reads DSGVTQTPKHLITATGQRVTLRCSPRSGDLSVYWYQQSLDQGLQFLIQYYNGEERAKGNILERFSAQQFPDLHSELNLSSLELGDSALYFCASSAQDRGYTDTQYFGPGTRLTVL.